The T cell receptor beta chain described here comes from a study of blood T cell repertoires in COVID-19. Overall study: From T cells, B-cell-depleted T cells, or PBMCs came the material, which was cDNA or gDNA.

Sequencing was performed with immunoSEQ multiplex PCR; in TCRdb, only in-frame clones are kept and a portion is missing. The sample has approximately 190,000 clones, roughly 80% seen once; the top ten hold roughly 6.6%. The specimen was peripheral blood. The clonotype was recovered from a woman in her forties with acute or convalescent COVID-19.

This chain's CDR3 is CASSLRGQPYEQYF. Written as DNA, the CDR3 is TGTGCCAGCAGCTTAAGAGGACAGCCGTACGAGCAGTACTTC. V gene TRBV7-8 combines with J gene TRBJ2-7; TRBD1 might be the D (6 bases). The CDR3 is 14 residues long. The germline gives CDR1 SGHVS, CDR2 FQNEAQ. V was shortened by 2 bases and J by 4 bases, with 12 bases between the two germline ends. Variable domain in full (rest from reference TRBV7-8 and TRBJ2-7): GAGVSQSPRYKVAKRGQDVALRCDPISGHVSLFWYQQALGQGPEFLTYFQNEAQLDKSGLPSDRFFAERPEGSVSTLKIQRTQQEDSAVYLCASSLRGQPYEQYFGPGTRLTVT.